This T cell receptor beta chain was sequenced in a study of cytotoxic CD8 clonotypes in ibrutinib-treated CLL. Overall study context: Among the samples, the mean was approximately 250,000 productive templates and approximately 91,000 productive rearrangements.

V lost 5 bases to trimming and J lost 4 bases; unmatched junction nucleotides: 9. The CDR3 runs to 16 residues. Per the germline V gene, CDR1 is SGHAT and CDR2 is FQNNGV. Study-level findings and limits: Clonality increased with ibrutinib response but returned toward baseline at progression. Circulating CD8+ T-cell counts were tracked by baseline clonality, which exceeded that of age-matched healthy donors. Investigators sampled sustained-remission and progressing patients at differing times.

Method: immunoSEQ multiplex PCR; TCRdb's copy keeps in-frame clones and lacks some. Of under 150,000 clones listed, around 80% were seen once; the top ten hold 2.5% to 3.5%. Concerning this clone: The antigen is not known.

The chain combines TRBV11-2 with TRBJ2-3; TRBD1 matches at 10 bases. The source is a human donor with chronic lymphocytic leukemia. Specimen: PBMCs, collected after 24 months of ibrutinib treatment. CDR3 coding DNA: TGTGCCAGCAGCGCTAATTGGGACAGGGGCTCAGATACGCAGTATTTT. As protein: CASSANWDRGSDTQYF.